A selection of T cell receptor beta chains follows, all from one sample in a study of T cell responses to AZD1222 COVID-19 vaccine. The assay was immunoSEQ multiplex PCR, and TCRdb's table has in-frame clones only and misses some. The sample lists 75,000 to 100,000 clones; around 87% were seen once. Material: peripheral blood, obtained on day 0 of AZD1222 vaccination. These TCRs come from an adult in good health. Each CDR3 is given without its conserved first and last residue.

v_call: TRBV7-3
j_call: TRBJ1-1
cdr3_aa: ASSLFGVNTEAF

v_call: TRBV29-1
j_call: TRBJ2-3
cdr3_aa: SVATSGGPDTQY

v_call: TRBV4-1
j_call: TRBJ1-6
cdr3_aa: ASSSREASPLH

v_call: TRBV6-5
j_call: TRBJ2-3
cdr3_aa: ASIPLTSSVTQY

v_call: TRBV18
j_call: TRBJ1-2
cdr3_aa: ASSPTGQGNGYT

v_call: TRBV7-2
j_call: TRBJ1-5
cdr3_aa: ASRPQAYSNQPQH

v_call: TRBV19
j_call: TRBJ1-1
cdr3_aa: ASSIGTGPTEAF

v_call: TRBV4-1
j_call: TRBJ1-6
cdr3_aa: ASSQVAGRDSPLH

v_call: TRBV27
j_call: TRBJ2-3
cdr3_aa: ASSLRRTDTQY

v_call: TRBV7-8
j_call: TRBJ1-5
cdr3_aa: ASSPTTPGGAGSQPQH

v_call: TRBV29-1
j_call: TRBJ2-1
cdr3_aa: SVEDHRGRGEQF

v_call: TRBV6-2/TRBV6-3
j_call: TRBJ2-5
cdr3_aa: ASSYSSTDPQETQY

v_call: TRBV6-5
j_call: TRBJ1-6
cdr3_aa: ASSPEGWTNSPLH

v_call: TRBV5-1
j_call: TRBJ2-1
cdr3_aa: ASSLAVTGGYNEQF

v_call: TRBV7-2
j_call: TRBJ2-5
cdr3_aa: ASSFLGNSETQY

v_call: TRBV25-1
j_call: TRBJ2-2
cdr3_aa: ASREGLGTGELF

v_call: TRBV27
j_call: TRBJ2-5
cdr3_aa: ASSLGFQETQY